This entry lists 28 T cell receptor beta chains sequenced from one sample in a study of human T cells and chemical hapten exposure. Via MiXCR, TCRdb re-called the RACE reads, giving one row per CDR3 protein. The sample records 65,000 to 95,000 distinct CDR3 sequences, 8.5% to 9.5% being singletons. Described time point: healthy volunteer bleed at 6 weeks. Extraction yielded total RNA from whole blood (unfractionated). What was sequenced was whole blood. The receptor set was obtained from a female donor in good health. Some clones in this sample may be carry-over from other donors' samples.

This clonotype has a handful of counts. The chain employs TRBV20-1 and TRBJ1-6; no clear D gene. Germline CDR1 and CDR2: DFQATT and SNEGSKA (reference sequence). This CDR3 has 17 amino acids. Deletions cut 0 bases from V and 0 bases from J, with 12 bases between. DNA of the CDR3: TGCAGTGCTAGAGATTCTCCCGGTGACTCCTATAATTCACCCCTCCACTTT. Translating gives CSARDSPGDSYNSPLHF.

Ten or more counts support this clonotype. The chain has TRBV5-1 and TRBJ2-7; the match to TRBD1 covers 7 bases. The germline V gene has CDR1 SGHRS and CDR2 YFSETQ. With V trimmed by 1 base and J by 6 bases, 10 bases remained unmatched. The length of the CDR3 is 15 residues. DNA of the CDR3: TGCGCCAGCAGCTTGCAGGGGGTTACCGGAGGCGAGCAGTACTTC. Its protein product is CASSLQGVTGGEQYF.

The genes are TRBV28 and TRBJ2-7; the D call may be TRBD1 or TRBD2 (5 bases each). V lost 6 bases and J 5 bases, leaving 14 bases between the germline ends. Germline lookup yields CDR1 MDHEN and CDR2 SYDVKM. The CDR3 is 13 amino acids. The CDR3 bases are TGTGCCAGCAGGCCCACGGGGACCCACGAGCAGTACTTC. Protein product: CASRPTGTHEQYF.

CDR3 nucleotides: TGTGCCAGCAGTGAACAGGCCCACCACCTCCACTTT. This encodes CASSEQAHHLHF. V gene TRBV12-3 or TRBV12-4 combines with J gene TRBJ1-6; tentative D call: TRBD1 (5 bases). The length of the CDR3 is 12 residues. V lost 5 bases and J 15 bases, leaving 14 bases between the germline ends.

The chain links TRBV12-3 or TRBV12-4 to TRBJ1-5; 7 bases map to TRBD1. Germline trimming cut 2 bases from V and 4 bases from J; bases unmatched to any gene: 2. The CDR3 contains 14 residues. The CDR3 sequence is CASSLPGQNQPQHF. Here the CDR3 DNA reads TGTGCCAGCAGTTTACCGGGACAGAATCAGCCCCAGCATTTT.

This clonotype turned up a few times. The rearrangement links TRBV7-8 to TRBJ1-6; D is ambiguous. Trimming took 0 bases from V and 5 from J, leaving 11 bases between them. Germline lookup yields CDR1 SGHVS and CDR2 FQNEAQ. This CDR3 spans 16 amino acids. This chain's CDR3 is CASSLAGTVNNSPLHF. Here the CDR3 DNA reads TGTGCCAGCAGCTTAGCCGGAACGGTCAATAATTCACCCCTCCACTTT.

V gene TRBV6-1 combines with J gene TRBJ2-1; D uncertain. Trimming removed 4 bases from V and 3 bases from J, with 10 bases in between. Germline V lookup: CDR1 MNHNS, CDR2 SASEGT. The CDR3 is 14 residues long. The CDR3 loop reads CASSGWHRYNEQFF. The DNA of the CDR3 is TGTGCCAGCAGTGGTTGGCACCGCTACAATGAGCAGTTCTTC.

The CDR3 loop is CASSEAPPQYF. The CDR3 DNA follows: TGTGCCAGCAGCGAGGCCCCCCCGCAGTATTTT. The chain couples TRBV7-9 to TRBJ2-3; D remains unclear. This CDR3 is 11 amino acids long. The V end lost 5 bases, the J end lost 10 bases, and 10 bases lay between the germline ends. CDR1 and CDR2 (germline): SEHNR, FQNEAQ (reference sequence).

In its sample, this clonotype was seen many times. J is TRBJ2-1 and V is TRBV6-1, with TRBD2 identical over 13 bases. The CDR3 has 15 residues. V shed 6 bases, J shed 4 bases, and the junction held 3 bases outside the gene matches. The germline V gene encodes CDR1 MNHNS and CDR2 SASEGT. The chain's CDR3 is CASSRTSGGYNEQFF. The CDR3 DNA reads as TGTGCCAGCAGCCGGACTAGCGGGGGTTACAATGAGCAGTTCTTC.

The chain carries TRBV27 and TRBJ1-2; 10 nucleotides agree with TRBD1. The germline V gene has CDR1 MNHEY and CDR2 SMNVEV (reference sequence). The CDR3 is made up of 15 amino acids. Unmatched junction bases numbered 8, after V lost 5 bases and J lost 5 bases. CDR3: CASSPGTGVYYGYTF. CDR3 in DNA: TGTGCCAGCAGTCCGGGGACAGGGGTGTATTATGGCTACACCTTC.

This clonotype appeared many times. This CDR3 reads CSAIEGANGYTF. CDR3 DNA: TGCAGTGCTATTGAGGGGGCTAACGGCTACACCTTC. The V and J genes are TRBV20-1 and TRBJ1-2, with TRBD1 identical over 7 bases. Germline loops: CDR1 DFQATT, CDR2 SNEGSKA (reference sequence). The V and J ends lost 4 bases and 8 bases, in that order; junction bases with no gene match: 7. The CDR3 contains 12 residues.

Ten or more counts support this clonotype. V usage is TRBV5-4 and J usage is TRBJ2-3, with 9 bases fitting TRBD2. The CDR3 is made up of 14 amino acids. Germline loops: CDR1 SGHNT, CDR2 YYREEE (reference sequence). V was clipped by 4 bases and J by 4 bases; unmatched bases: 4. The DNA of the CDR3 is TGTGCCAGCAGCCTAGGACTAGCGCCAGATACGCAGTATTTT. Protein: CASSLGLAPDTQYF.

This clonotype has at least ten counts. This chain uses TRBV7-2 with TRBJ2-5; TRBD2 matches at 9 bases. The CDR3 extends over 17 amino acids. Germline V gene lookup returns CDR1 SGHTA and CDR2 FQGNSA. V gave up 5 bases and J gave up 3 bases; unmatched junction bases: 13. Here the CDR3 DNA reads TGTGCCAGCAGCCGTGGGGTGGCGGGGGGGGAAAAAGAGACCCAGTACTTC. It translates to CASSRGVAGGEKETQYF. Filled out from reference TRBV7-2 and TRBJ2-5, the complete variable domain reads GAGVSQSPSNKVTEKGKDVELRCDPISGHTALYWYRQSLGQGLEFLIYFQGNSAPDKSGLPSDRFSAERTGGSVSTLTIQRTQQEDSAVYLCASSRGVAGGEKETQYFGPGTRLLVL.

This clonotype was seen a handful of times. V gene TRBV6-2 or TRBV6-3 combines with J gene TRBJ1-1; 7 bases line up with TRBD1. Trimming at V came to 2 bases and at J to 0 bases, leaving 9 bases not matched to a gene. Looked up from germline, CDR1 is MNHEY and CDR2 is SVGEGT. The CDR3 loop spans 17 amino acids. The CDR3 DNA is TGTGCCAGCAGTTACGAAATAACGGGACAGTTGAACACTGAAGCTTTCTTT. This translates into CASSYEITGQLNTEAFF.

The V and J genes are TRBV12-3 or TRBV12-4 and TRBJ1-2; D perhaps matches TRBD1 (5 bases). This CDR3 region has 13 residues. Trimming removed 5 bases at V and 2 bases at J, with 9 bases between. CDR3 nucleotides: TGTGCCAGCAGTGCAGACAGAAACTATGGCTACACCTTC. Its protein product is CASSADRNYGYTF.

This clonotype was recorded a few times. The chain has TRBV3-1 and TRBJ2-1; 9 bases match TRBD2. The germline V gene encodes CDR1 LGHDT and CDR2 YNNKEL (reference sequence). With 4 bases clipped from V and 4 bases from J, the junction kept 5 bases outside the gene matches. The CDR3 has 15 amino acids. In DNA, the CDR3 is TGTGCCAGCAGCCCATCTAGCGGGGTTTACAATGAGCAGTTCTTC. This codes for CASSPSSGVYNEQFF.

This clonotype was observed at least ten times. V and J are TRBV11-2 and TRBJ1-3; TRBD1 agrees at 8 bases. This CDR3 spans 17 amino acids. V was clipped by 5 bases and J by 4 bases; unmatched bases: 13. Per the germline V gene, CDR1 is SGHAT and CDR2 is FQNNGV. DNA of the CDR3: TGTGCCAGCAGCCTGGGTGCCAGGGGGCGAAGGGGAAACACCATATATTTT. It codes for CASSLGARGRRGNTIYF.

The table lists this clonotype with a few counts. The gene calls are TRBV7-2 and TRBJ1-6; a weak D match, TRBD1 (6 bases). This CDR3 has 16 amino acids. Trimming took 5 bases from V and 8 from J, leaving 19 bases between them. Germline V CDR1 and CDR2: SGHTA, FQGNSA. The CDR3, as DNA: TGTGCCAGCAGCCGGAGCAGGAGGGGGAGGGATTCACCCCTCCACTTT. Its protein product is CASSRSRRGRDSPLHF.

This clonotype was detected ten times or more. The chain employs TRBV7-9 and TRBJ1-6; 11 bases match TRBD1. J gave up 9 bases and V 5 bases, and 9 bases lay outside the gene matches. Germline V gives CDR1 SEHNR, CDR2 FQNEAQ (reference sequence). This CDR3 contains 16 residues. The CDR3 DNA sequence: TGTGCCAGCAGCGCCACCGCCGGGACAGGGGGTTCACCCCTCCACTTT. Its translation: CASSATAGTGGSPLHF.

The genes are TRBV29-1 and TRBJ2-2; no clear D gene. The CDR3 covers 13 residues. Looked up from germline, CDR1 is SQVTM and CDR2 is ANQGSEA. The V and J ends lost 4 bases and 0 bases respectively, with 6 bases between them. CDR3 loop: CSVVKANTGELFF. CDR3 coding DNA: TGCAGCGTTGTCAAGGCGAACACCGGGGAGCTGTTTTTT.

The chain combines TRBV18 with TRBJ2-3; 7 bases map to TRBD1. Germline CDR1 and CDR2: KGHSH and LQKENI. Losses at the gene ends were 4 bases for V and 0 bases for J; bases not matched to a gene: 10. The CDR3 runs to 17 residues. The CDR3 protein is CASSLTGTATSTDTQYF. The DNA of the CDR3 is TGTGCCAGCTCACTCACCGGGACAGCGACAAGCACAGATACGCAGTATTTT.

This clonotype was picked up many times. V gene TRBV6-6 combines with J gene TRBJ1-4; 7 bases are a match to TRBD1. CDR3 length: 13 amino acids. Trimming cost V 6 bases and J 11 bases; bases outside gene matches: 9. Per the germline V gene, CDR1 is MNHNY and CDR2 is SVGAGI (reference sequence). The CDR3 spells CASRSEGANKLFF. DNA of the CDR3: TGTGCCAGCAGGAGCGAGGGGGCGAACAAACTGTTTTTT.

Only a few counts were recorded for this clonotype. The chain has TRBV12-5 and TRBJ2-1; TRBD2 agrees at 11 bases. The V and J ends lost 4 bases and 10 bases, in that order; junction bases with no gene match: 12. Looked up from germline, CDR1 is LGHNT and CDR2 is FRNRAP. This CDR3 has 16 residues. CDR3 loop: CASGSGTSGAYGEQFF. In DNA form, the CDR3 reads TGTGCTAGTGGTTCCGGGACTAGCGGAGCCTACGGGGAGCAGTTCTTC.

This chain links TRBV4-3 with TRBJ2-5; D gene unclear. V gave up 4 bases and J gave up 12 bases, with 15 bases separating them. This CDR3 is 12 amino acids long. The V gene's germline CDR1 is LGHNA and CDR2 YSLEER. Here the CDR3 reads CASSPYPSLEYF. In DNA form, the CDR3 reads TGCGCCAGCAGCCCCTACCCCAGTCTTGAGTACTTC.

The chain is built from TRBV7-2 and TRBJ2-3; D unresolved. Germline-derived CDR1 and CDR2 are SGHTA and FQGNSA. Trimming removed 5 bases at V and 1 base at J, with 7 bases between. This CDR3 has 13 amino acids. The CDR3 DNA reads as TGTGCCAGCAGCGTCCAGGGCACAGATACGCAGTATTTT. Its protein product is CASSVQGTDTQYF.

Ten or more counts support this clonotype. This chain uses TRBV10-3 with TRBJ1-3; D gene unclear. V was cut by 8 bases and J by 3 bases, with 2 bases left in between. This CDR3 spans 10 amino acids. Germline CDR1 and CDR2: ENHRY and SYGVKD. As DNA, the CDR3 is TGTGCCATCTTTGGAAACACCATATATTTT. The encoded protein is CAIFGNTIYF.

V gene TRBV12-3 or TRBV12-4 combines with J gene TRBJ1-5; 7 bases align to TRBD1. V lost 8 bases to trimming and J lost 2 bases; unmatched junction nucleotides: 9. The CDR3 sequence is 15 residues long. Written as DNA, the CDR3 is TGTGCCAGCGGACTGACAGGGATGGGCAATCAGCCCCAGCATTTT. It translates to CASGLTGMGNQPQHF.

This clonotype was observed a handful of times. The chain joins TRBV6-5 to TRBJ1-2; 7 bases are shared with TRBD1. Germline V gene lookup returns CDR1 MNHEY and CDR2 SVGAGI. V shed 2 bases, J shed 11 bases, and the junction held 8 bases outside the gene matches. The length of the CDR3 is 13 residues. The CDR3 nucleotides are TGTGCCAGCAGTTACGGGGAGGGGGCGAGATACACCTTC. This codes for CASSYGEGARYTF.